This TCR gamma chain was retrieved from a study of Vδ1+ human thymocytes. The germline gives CDR1 GITISATS, CDR2 ISYDGTV (reference sequence). V lost 0 bases, J lost 2 bases, and 10 bases stayed unmatched. The CDR3 length is 16 residues. This clone was observed a few times. What it binds is not known. Regarding the study as a whole: Thymic TRG and TRD repertoires appeared highly polyclonal, with Gaussian CDR3 length distributions.

Extracted RNA was reverse transcribed into cDNA. Multiplex PCR used pooled V-gene forward primers and a constant-region reverse primer to amplify CDR3s. TCRdb re-analyzed the multiplex PCR reads via CATT. The profile shows about 36,000 gamma-chain clones, 20% to 25% of them singletons. The sequencing sample was made of Vdelta1+ gamma-delta thymocytes from the thymus. Documented subset: FACS-sorted CD3+ TCRalphabeta- TCRVdelta1+ TCRVdelta2- thymocytes. The genes are TRGV9 and TRGJ1 or TRGJ2. The receptor was derived from a girl in the first two years of life who had congenital heart surgery. CDR3 amino acids: CALWEVQPPDYYKKLF. CDR3 DNA: TGTGCCTTGTGGGAGGTGCAACCCCCCGATTATTATAAGAAACTCTTT.